This TCR beta chain was identified during a study of CD8 T cells in ankylosing spondylitis (TCRdb year 2017). About the study as a whole: The study profiled T cell receptor beta repertoires in healthy donors and ankylosing spondylitis patients to find disease-linked TCR variants. The full study cohort was made up of about two dozen ankylosing spondylitis patients and 95 to 130 healthy donors. Peripheral blood was sampled, and synovial fluid was also collected from ankylosing spondylitis patients. Results and caveats for the whole study, not just this receptor: The disease-linked clones were reported to be significantly enriched in matched synovial fluid samples from ankylosing spondylitis patients. Some TCR beta motif variants had previously been reported in synovial fluid and blood of reactive arthritis patients, which suggested common disease-initiation mechanisms. Blood from ankylosing spondylitis patients appeared to be characterized by a TCR beta motif made up of several highly homologous amino acid variants. The disease-linked clones had a CD8+ phenotype and were found at relatively low frequencies in peripheral blood.

Only a few counts were recorded for this clonotype. The specificity of this receptor is unknown. Base qualities are not at hand, and no much larger clone is one base apart. The V end loses 4 bases and the J end loses 4 bases, and a stretch of 8 bases separates them. The germline V gene encodes CDR1 SEHNR and CDR2 FQNEAQ (reference sequence). The CDR3 contains 12 residues, cysteine and phenylalanine counted. The DNA shown is the 36-base CDR3, in frame from base 1. The reads were generated on an Illumina HiSeq 2500. TCR beta libraries were prepared by quantitative 5'-RACE with molecular barcodes. On the study's bioinformatics: Disease-linked TCR variants were identified with a new computational method built on a probabilistic model of VDJ rearrangement. TCRdb took the public reads, trimmed them with fastp at Q25, ran MiXCR for clone calling and kept in-frame beta chains. Rows are combined by CDR3 protein, so each entry shows the most common genes and DNA. For this entry, the V and J calls and clone size follow TCRdb and not the study's own pipeline. The sample table contains about 450,000 distinct CDR3 sequences; only one count was recorded for around 26% of them. In total, the top ten clones hold under 0.9% of the sample.

The sample taken for sequencing was blood, either unsorted or a sorted T cell fraction (not recorded which). The TCR was taken from a male donor with ankylosing spondylitis. The rearrangement combines TRBV7-9 with TRBJ2-7; the D gene assignment is ambiguous. The CDR3 sequence is CASSYTAYEQYF. DNA sequence: TGTGCCAGCAGCTATACAGCATACGAGCAGTACTTC.